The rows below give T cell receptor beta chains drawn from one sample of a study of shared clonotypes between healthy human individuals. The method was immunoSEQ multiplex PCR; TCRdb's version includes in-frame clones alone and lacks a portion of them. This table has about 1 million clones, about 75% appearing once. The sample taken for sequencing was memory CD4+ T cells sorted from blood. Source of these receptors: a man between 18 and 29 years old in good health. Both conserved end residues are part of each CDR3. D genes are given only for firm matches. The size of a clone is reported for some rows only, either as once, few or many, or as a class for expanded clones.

CDR3 DNA: TGTGCCACCCGGGAATTAAGCGGATACACCGGGGAGCTGTTTTTT; CDR3 protein: CATRELSGYTGELFF; V gene: TRBV10-3; clone size: NA; J gene: TRBJ2-2; D gene: NA
CDR3 DNA: TGTGCCAGCAGCCCCGCTGGGGCAGCTAATCAGCCCCAGCATTTT; CDR3 protein: CASSPAGAANQPQHF; V gene: TRBV6-5; clone size: NA; J gene: TRBJ1-5; D gene: NA
CDR3 DNA: TGCGCCAGCAGCCTCGGGACACACCAAGAGACCCAGTACTTC; CDR3 protein: CASSLGTHQETQYF; V gene: TRBV4-1; clone size: NA; J gene: TRBJ2-5; D gene: NA
CDR3 DNA: TGTGCCAGCAGCTTAGGCGGGGGGGCCTACAATGAGCAGTTCTTC; CDR3 protein: CASSLGGGAYNEQFF; V gene: TRBV7-2; clone size: NA; J gene: TRBJ2-1; D gene: TRBD2
CDR3 DNA: TGTGCCAGCAGCCCCTCATGGGGGGGCTCAAATACGCAGTATTTT; CDR3 protein: CASSPSWGGSNTQYF; V gene: TRBV7-2; clone size: NA; J gene: TRBJ2-3; D gene: NA
CDR3 DNA: TGCGCCAGCAGTGAAAGGGGACAGGGGCTCTACAATGAGCAGTTCTTC; CDR3 protein: CASSERGQGLYNEQFF; V gene: TRBV10-2; clone size: few; J gene: TRBJ2-1; D gene: TRBD1
CDR3 DNA: TGTGCCAGCAGCTTAGGTTTAGCAGGCGGCTTGGACTACACCTTC; CDR3 protein: CASSLGLAGGLDYTF; V gene: TRBV7-9; clone size: NA; J gene: TRBJ1-2; D gene: NA
CDR3 DNA: TGTGCCAGCAGCTTAGGCAGGGGGCTCCACAATGAGCAGTTCTTC; CDR3 protein: CASSLGRGLHNEQFF; V gene: TRBV7-2; clone size: NA; J gene: TRBJ2-1; D gene: TRBD1
CDR3 DNA: TGCAGCGTACCGGGCAGGGGGACGAACACTGAAGCTTTCTTT; CDR3 protein: CSVPGRGTNTEAFF; V gene: TRBV29-1; clone size: NA; J gene: TRBJ1-1; D gene: TRBD1
CDR3 DNA: TGTGCCACCAAAAACCTTCGGACGATATATGGCTACACCTTC; CDR3 protein: CATKNLRTIYGYTF; V gene: TRBV6-5; clone size: NA; J gene: TRBJ1-2; D gene: NA
CDR3 DNA: TGTGCCAGCAGCTTGGCCGGGACAGGCTACGAGCAGTACTTC; CDR3 protein: CASSLAGTGYEQYF; V gene: TRBV5-6; clone size: NA; J gene: TRBJ2-7; D gene: TRBD1
CDR3 DNA: TGTGCCAGCAGCTTAGATCTGCGACAGCTAGCTAACTATGGCTACACCTTC; CDR3 protein: CASSLDLRQLANYGYTF; V gene: TRBV7-2; clone size: few; J gene: TRBJ1-2; D gene: NA
CDR3 DNA: TGTGCCAGCAAGTTTAATGGCAATTCACCCCTCCACTTT; CDR3 protein: CASKFNGNSPLHF; V gene: TRBV27; clone size: NA; J gene: TRBJ1-6; D gene: NA
CDR3 DNA: TGTGCCAGTAGTATTCGGGGAACTAGCGCCTATTCTCAAGAGACCCAGTACTTC; CDR3 protein: CASSIRGTSAYSQETQYF; V gene: TRBV19; clone size: NA; J gene: TRBJ2-5; D gene: TRBD2
CDR3 DNA: TGCGCCAGCAGATGGGATAATTCACCCCTCCACTTT; CDR3 protein: CASRWDNSPLHF; V gene: TRBV5-1; clone size: few; J gene: TRBJ1-6; D gene: NA
CDR3 DNA: TGTGCCACCCAGGAGGGCCGCGGGGAGCAGTTCTTC; CDR3 protein: CATQEGRGEQFF; V gene: TRBV19; clone size: NA; J gene: TRBJ2-1; D gene: NA
CDR3 DNA: TGTGCCAGCAGCGTCCCGGGACCCTACCAAGAGACCCAGTACTTC; CDR3 protein: CASSVPGPYQETQYF; V gene: TRBV5-4; clone size: NA; J gene: TRBJ2-5; D gene: NA
CDR3 DNA: TGTGCCAGCAGCCGGCTCCGGGACGGGAATTCACCCCTCCACTTT; CDR3 protein: CASSRLRDGNSPLHF; V gene: TRBV4-2; clone size: NA; J gene: TRBJ1-6; D gene: NA
CDR3 DNA: TGTGCCAGGGCCACGTGGGGCGAGGAGACCCAGTACTTC; CDR3 protein: CARATWGEETQYF; V gene: TRBV27; clone size: NA; J gene: TRBJ2-5; D gene: NA
CDR3 DNA: TGTGCCAGCAGCTTGGGCCAAAAGGGGGGTAGCACAGATACGCAGTATTTT; CDR3 protein: CASSLGQKGGSTDTQYF; V gene: TRBV5-4; clone size: once; J gene: TRBJ2-3; D gene: NA
CDR3 DNA: TGTGCCAGCAGCTTAACGGGGGCGAGCCAAAATGAGCAGTTCTTC; CDR3 protein: CASSLTGASQNEQFF; V gene: TRBV7-3; clone size: NA; J gene: TRBJ2-1; D gene: NA
CDR3 DNA: TGTGCCAGCATTTCGAGTGGGACTGTCAATGAGCAGTTCTTC; CDR3 protein: CASISSGTVNEQFF; V gene: TRBV28; clone size: NA; J gene: TRBJ2-1; D gene: NA
CDR3 DNA: TGTGCCAGCAGCTTAAGTGCAGGGTTGAGCACTGAAGCTTTCTTT; CDR3 protein: CASSLSAGLSTEAFF; V gene: TRBV7-9; clone size: NA; J gene: TRBJ1-1; D gene: NA
CDR3 DNA: TGCAGTGCTAGGTCCGCAGTCGAGCAGTACTTC; CDR3 protein: CSARSAVEQYF; V gene: TRBV20-1; clone size: few; J gene: TRBJ2-7; D gene: NA
CDR3 DNA: TGTGCCAGCAGTACCTCCGGGGCCGAGGAGACCCAGTACTTC; CDR3 protein: CASSTSGAEETQYF; V gene: TRBV6-5; clone size: NA; J gene: TRBJ2-5; D gene: NA
CDR3 DNA: TGTGCCAGCAGCTTGTCGAGGACGGACGATCAGCCCCAGCATTTT; CDR3 protein: CASSLSRTDDQPQHF; V gene: TRBV5-6; clone size: NA; J gene: TRBJ1-5; D gene: NA
CDR3 DNA: TGTGCCAGCAGTACCCGACAGGGCAGCACAGATACGCAGTATTTT; CDR3 protein: CASSTRQGSTDTQYF; V gene: TRBV28; clone size: NA; J gene: TRBJ2-3; D gene: TRBD1
CDR3 DNA: TGTGCCATCGGGGGGACAGGGTCTAACTATGGCTACACCTTC; CDR3 protein: CAIGGTGSNYGYTF; V gene: TRBV10-3; clone size: NA; J gene: TRBJ1-2; D gene: TRBD1
CDR3 DNA: TGTGCCAGCAGCACCGGGACAGGGAAATACAATGAGCAGTTCTTC; CDR3 protein: CASSTGTGKYNEQFF; V gene: TRBV6-1; clone size: NA; J gene: TRBJ2-1; D gene: TRBD1
CDR3 DNA: TGTGCCAGCAGCCAGGAGGCCGGGGGGCTCATGCGGGAGCTGTTTTTT; CDR3 protein: CASSQEAGGLMRELFF; V gene: TRBV4-2; clone size: NA; J gene: TRBJ2-2; D gene: NA
CDR3 DNA: TGTGCCAGCAGCTTAGTCGGCAGCACCGGGGAGCTGTTTTTT; CDR3 protein: CASSLVGSTGELFF; V gene: TRBV7-2; clone size: NA; J gene: TRBJ2-2; D gene: NA
CDR3 DNA: TGTGCCAGCATCCCCGGGAACGGGGATTCACCCCTCCACTTT; CDR3 protein: CASIPGNGDSPLHF; V gene: TRBV7-9; clone size: few; J gene: TRBJ1-6; D gene: NA
CDR3 DNA: TGTGCCAGCTCGACGAACCAGGGGGTCTACGAGCAGTACTTC; CDR3 protein: CASSTNQGVYEQYF; V gene: TRBV18; clone size: NA; J gene: TRBJ2-7; D gene: TRBD1
CDR3 DNA: TGTGCCAGTAGTATAGATTACAGGGGCACCGGGGAGCTGTTTTTT; CDR3 protein: CASSIDYRGTGELFF; V gene: TRBV19; clone size: NA; J gene: TRBJ2-2; D gene: TRBD1
CDR3 DNA: TGTGCCAGCAGCTTGTGGACAGGGACCAATGAAAAACTGTTTTTT; CDR3 protein: CASSLWTGTNEKLFF; V gene: TRBV5-5; clone size: NA; J gene: TRBJ1-4; D gene: TRBD1
CDR3 DNA: TGTGCCAGCACCACCGGGACAGGGAGGCAAAAACTGTTTTTT; CDR3 protein: CASTTGTGRQKLFF; V gene: TRBV28; clone size: once; J gene: TRBJ1-4; D gene: TRBD1
CDR3 DNA: TGTGCCAGCAGTTACGATGACGGCCGAATATCACCCCTCCACTTT; CDR3 protein: CASSYDDGRISPLHF; V gene: TRBV6-5; clone size: NA; J gene: TRBJ1-6; D gene: NA
CDR3 DNA: TGTGCCAGCAGCCCTGATGGCGTCCATGAGCAGTTCTTC; CDR3 protein: CASSPDGVHEQFF; V gene: TRBV9; clone size: NA; J gene: TRBJ2-1; D gene: NA
CDR3 DNA: TGTGCCAGCAGCTTGGAGGGGGGCCGGGCCCAAGAGACCCAGTACTTC; CDR3 protein: CASSLEGGRAQETQYF; V gene: TRBV5-6; clone size: NA; J gene: TRBJ2-5; D gene: NA
CDR3 DNA: TGTGCCAGCAGCTTAGATATTCAGGGGAATCAGCCCCAGCATTTT; CDR3 protein: CASSLDIQGNQPQHF; V gene: TRBV7-9; clone size: NA; J gene: TRBJ1-5; D gene: NA
CDR3 DNA: TGTGCCAGTAGTATCCAGGGGGTAGGCAATCAGCCCCAGCATTTT; CDR3 protein: CASSIQGVGNQPQHF; V gene: TRBV19; clone size: NA; J gene: TRBJ1-5; D gene: TRBD1
CDR3 DNA: TGTGCCAGCTCCAGAGGGACTAGCGACTACGAGCAGTACTTC; CDR3 protein: CASSRGTSDYEQYF; V gene: TRBV19; clone size: once; J gene: TRBJ2-7; D gene: TRBD2
CDR3 DNA: TGCAGTGCTAGGGGAGGGGAGACCCAGTACTTC; CDR3 protein: CSARGGETQYF; V gene: TRBV20-1; clone size: NA; J gene: TRBJ2-5; D gene: TRBD2
CDR3 DNA: TGTGCTAGCAGCCCTGGACTAGCAACGGGAGATACGCAGTATTTT; CDR3 protein: CASSPGLATGDTQYF; V gene: TRBV7-7; clone size: many; J gene: TRBJ2-3; D gene: TRBD2
CDR3 DNA: TGTGCCAGCGGGATATGGAACTCTGGAAACACCATATATTTT; CDR3 protein: CASGIWNSGNTIYF; V gene: TRBV2; clone size: NA; J gene: TRBJ1-3; D gene: NA